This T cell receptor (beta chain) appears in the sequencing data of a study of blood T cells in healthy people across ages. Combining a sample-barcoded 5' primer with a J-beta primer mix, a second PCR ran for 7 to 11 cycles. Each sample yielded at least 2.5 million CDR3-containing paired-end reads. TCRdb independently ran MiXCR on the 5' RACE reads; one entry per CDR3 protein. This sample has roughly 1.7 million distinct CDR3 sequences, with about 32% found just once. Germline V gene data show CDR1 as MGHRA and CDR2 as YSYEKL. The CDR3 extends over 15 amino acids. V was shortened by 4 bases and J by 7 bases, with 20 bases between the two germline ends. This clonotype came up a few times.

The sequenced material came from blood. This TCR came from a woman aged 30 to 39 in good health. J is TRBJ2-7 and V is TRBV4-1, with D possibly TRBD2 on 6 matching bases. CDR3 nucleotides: TGCGCCAGCAGCCCCCTGACTAGAGGGAGCCTTGAGCAGTACTTC. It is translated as CASSPLTRGSLEQYF.